The present TCR beta chain was sequenced within a study of immune reconstitution after stem cell transplant in scleroderma. By frequency in the sample, this clonotype is medium-sized. TCRdb re-analysed the RT-PCR reads in MiXCR, keeping a single row per CDR3 protein. Found here are more than 2,500 distinct CDR3 sequences, roughly 3.9% of them singletons; the top ten hold 2.5% to 3.5%. This CDR3 has 16 residues. The junction had 8 bases not matched to a gene; V was cut back by 6 bases and J by 0 bases. Looked up from germline, CDR1 is DFQATT and CDR2 is SNEGSKA (reference sequence). This sequence joins TRBV20-1 and TRBJ1-5, with 10 bases that match TRBD1. The sample was acquired before or after autologous hematopoietic stem cell transplantation (not recorded which). This receptor was identified in a human donor with systemic sclerosis. DNA for the CDR3: TGCAGTGCGAATACCGGGACAGGGGTTAGCAATCAGCCCCAGCATTTT. Translating gives CSANTGTGVSNQPQHF.